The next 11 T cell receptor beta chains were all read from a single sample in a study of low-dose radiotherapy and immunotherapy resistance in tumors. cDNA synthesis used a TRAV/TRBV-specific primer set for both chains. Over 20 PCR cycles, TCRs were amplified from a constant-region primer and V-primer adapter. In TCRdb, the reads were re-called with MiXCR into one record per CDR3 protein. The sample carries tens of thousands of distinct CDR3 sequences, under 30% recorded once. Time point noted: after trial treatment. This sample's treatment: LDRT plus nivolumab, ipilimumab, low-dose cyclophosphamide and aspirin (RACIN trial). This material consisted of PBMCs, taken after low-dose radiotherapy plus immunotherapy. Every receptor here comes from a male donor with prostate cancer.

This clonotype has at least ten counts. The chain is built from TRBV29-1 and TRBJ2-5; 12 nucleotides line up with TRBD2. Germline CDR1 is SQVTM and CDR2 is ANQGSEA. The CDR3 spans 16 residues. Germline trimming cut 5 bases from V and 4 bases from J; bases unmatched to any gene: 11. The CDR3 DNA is TGCAGCGTTCCTCCACGACTAGCGGGAGAGGGAGAGACCCAGTACTTC. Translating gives CSVPPRLAGEGETQYF.

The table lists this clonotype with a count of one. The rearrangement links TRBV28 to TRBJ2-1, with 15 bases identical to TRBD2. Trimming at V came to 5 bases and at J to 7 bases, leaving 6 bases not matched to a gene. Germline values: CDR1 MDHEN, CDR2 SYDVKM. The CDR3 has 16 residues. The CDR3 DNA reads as TGTGCCAGCAGTAAGGGACTAGCGGGGGGAAAGAATGAGCAGTTCTTC. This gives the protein CASSKGLAGGKNEQFF.

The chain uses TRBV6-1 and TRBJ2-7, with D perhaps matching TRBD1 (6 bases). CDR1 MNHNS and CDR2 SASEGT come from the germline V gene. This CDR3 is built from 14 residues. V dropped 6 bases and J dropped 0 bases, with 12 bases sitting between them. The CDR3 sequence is CASSNQGTSYEQYF. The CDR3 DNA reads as TGTGCCAGCAGCAATCAGGGGACCTCCTACGAGCAGTACTTC.

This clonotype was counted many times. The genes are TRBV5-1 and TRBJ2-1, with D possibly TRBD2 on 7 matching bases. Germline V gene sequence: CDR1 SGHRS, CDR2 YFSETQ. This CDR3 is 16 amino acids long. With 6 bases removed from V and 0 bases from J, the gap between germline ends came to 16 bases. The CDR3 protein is CASTLGGAYSYNEQFF. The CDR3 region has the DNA TGCGCCAGCACCTTAGGGGGGGCCTACTCCTACAATGAGCAGTTCTTC.

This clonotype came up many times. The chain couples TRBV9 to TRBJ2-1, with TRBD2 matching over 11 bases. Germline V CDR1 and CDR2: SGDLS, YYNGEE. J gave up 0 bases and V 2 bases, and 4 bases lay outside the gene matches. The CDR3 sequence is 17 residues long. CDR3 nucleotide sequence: TGTGCCAGCAGCGTTGGGCTAGCGGGAGGCTCCTACAATGAGCAGTTCTTC. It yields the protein CASSVGLAGGSYNEQFF.

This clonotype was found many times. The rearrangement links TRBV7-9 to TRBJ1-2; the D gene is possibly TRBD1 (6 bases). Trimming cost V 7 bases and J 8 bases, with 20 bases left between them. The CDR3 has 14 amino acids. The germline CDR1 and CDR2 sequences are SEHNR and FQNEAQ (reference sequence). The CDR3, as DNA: TGTGCCAGCACACAGGGTGCGGCAGGTGGGGGCTACACCTTC. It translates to CASTQGAAGGGYTF.

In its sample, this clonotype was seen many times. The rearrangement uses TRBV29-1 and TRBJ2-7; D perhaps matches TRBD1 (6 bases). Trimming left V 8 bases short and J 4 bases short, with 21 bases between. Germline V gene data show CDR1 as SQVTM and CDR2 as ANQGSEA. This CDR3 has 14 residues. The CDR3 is CSIRDTGTKYEQYF. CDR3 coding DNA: TGCAGCATACGGGACACCGGCACAAAGTACGAGCAGTACTTC.

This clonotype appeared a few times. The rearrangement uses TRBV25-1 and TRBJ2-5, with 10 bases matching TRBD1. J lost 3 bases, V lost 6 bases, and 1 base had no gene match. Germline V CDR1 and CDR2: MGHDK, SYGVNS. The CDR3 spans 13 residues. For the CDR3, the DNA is TGTGCCAGCAGGGGACAGGGGAAAGAGACCCAGTACTTC. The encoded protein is CASRGQGKETQYF.

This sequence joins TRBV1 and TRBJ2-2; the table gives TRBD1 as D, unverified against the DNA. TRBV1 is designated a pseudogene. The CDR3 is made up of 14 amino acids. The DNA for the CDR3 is TGCACCAGCAGCCCAGGGTCGTACACCGGGGAGCTGTTTTTT. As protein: CTSSPGSYTGELFF.

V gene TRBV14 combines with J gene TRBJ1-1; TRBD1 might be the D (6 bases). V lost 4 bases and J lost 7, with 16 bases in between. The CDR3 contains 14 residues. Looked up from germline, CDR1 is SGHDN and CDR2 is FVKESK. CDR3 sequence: CASSPLAGAGEAFF. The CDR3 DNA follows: TGTGCCAGCAGCCCCTTAGCGGGGGCGGGTGAAGCTTTCTTT.

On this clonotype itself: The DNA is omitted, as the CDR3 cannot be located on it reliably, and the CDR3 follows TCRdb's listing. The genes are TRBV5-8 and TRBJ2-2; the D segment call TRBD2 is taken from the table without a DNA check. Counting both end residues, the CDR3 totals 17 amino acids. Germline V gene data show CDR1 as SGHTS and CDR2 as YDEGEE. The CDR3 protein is CASSWSASGNTGELFFF.